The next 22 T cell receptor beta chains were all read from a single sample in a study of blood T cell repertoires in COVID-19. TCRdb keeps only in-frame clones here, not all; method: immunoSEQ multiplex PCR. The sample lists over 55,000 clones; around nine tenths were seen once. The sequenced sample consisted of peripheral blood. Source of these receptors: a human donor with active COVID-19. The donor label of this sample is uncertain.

CDR3 in amino acids: CASSYSAGFTDTQYF. The DNA of the CDR3 is TGTGCCAGCAGTTACTCAGCAGGTTTCACAGATACGCAGTATTTT. The chain combines TRBV6-5 with TRBJ2-3, with D hard to call. The germline V gene has CDR1 MNHEY and CDR2 SVGAGI. The CDR3 has 15 residues. V lost 0 bases and J lost 2, with 9 bases in between.

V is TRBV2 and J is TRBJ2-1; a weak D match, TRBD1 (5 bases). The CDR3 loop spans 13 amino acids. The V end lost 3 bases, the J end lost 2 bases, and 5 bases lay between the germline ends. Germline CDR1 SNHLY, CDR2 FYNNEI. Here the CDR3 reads CASSDRAYNEQFF. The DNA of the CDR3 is TGTGCCAGCAGTGACAGGGCCTACAATGAGCAGTTCTTC. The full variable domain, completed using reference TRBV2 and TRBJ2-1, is EPEVTQTPSHQVTQMGQEVILRCVPISNHLYFYWYRQILGQKVEFLVSFYNNEISEKSEIFDDQFSVERPDGSNFTLKIRSTKLEDSAMYFCASSDRAYNEQFFGPGTRLTVL.

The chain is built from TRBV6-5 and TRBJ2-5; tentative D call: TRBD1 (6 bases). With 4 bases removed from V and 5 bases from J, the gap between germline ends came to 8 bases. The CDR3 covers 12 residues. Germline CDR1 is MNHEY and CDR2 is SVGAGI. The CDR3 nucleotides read TGTGCCAGCAGTTCCGACAGGGAGACCCAGTACTTC. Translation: CASSSDRETQYF.

This CDR3 reads CASSPTGITHEQYF. For the CDR3, the DNA is TGTGCCAGCAGCCCGACCGGGATAACCCACGAGCAGTACTTC. The chain joins TRBV3-1 (or the pseudogene TRBV3-2) to TRBJ2-7, with D perhaps TRBD2 (5 bases). The V gene lost 4 bases and the J gene lost 5 bases, with 15 bases spanning the gap. CDR3 length equals 14 residues. Germline CDR1 reads LGHDT; CDR2 reads YNNKEL (reference sequence).

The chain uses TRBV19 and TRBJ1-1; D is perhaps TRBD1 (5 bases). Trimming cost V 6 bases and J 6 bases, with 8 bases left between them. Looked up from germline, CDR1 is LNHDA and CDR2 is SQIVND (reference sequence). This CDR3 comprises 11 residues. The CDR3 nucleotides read TGTGCCAGTAGATGGGGCCCTGAAGCTTTCTTT. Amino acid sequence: CASRWGPEAFF. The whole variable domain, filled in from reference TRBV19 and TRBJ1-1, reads DGGITQSPKYLFRKEGQNVTLSCEQNLNHDAMYWYRQDPGQGLRLIYYSQIVNDFQKGDIAEGYSVSREKKESFPLTVTSAQKNPTAFYLCASRWGPEAFFGQGTRLTVV.

CDR3 DNA: TGTGCCAGCAGCCCCCGGGGCGGGAGGGCCTATGAGCAGTTCTTC. It is translated as CASSPRGGRAYEQFF. The gene calls are TRBV7-2 and TRBJ2-1; 9 positions match TRBD2. Germline assignment: CDR1 SGHTA and CDR2 FQGNSA. The CDR3 loop spans 15 amino acids. With 5 bases clipped from V and 8 bases from J, the junction kept 10 bases outside the gene matches.

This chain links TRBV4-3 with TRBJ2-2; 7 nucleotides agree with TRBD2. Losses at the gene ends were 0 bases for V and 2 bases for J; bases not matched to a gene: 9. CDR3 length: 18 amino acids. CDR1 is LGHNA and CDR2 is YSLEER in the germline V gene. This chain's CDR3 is CASSQERLAVINTGELFF. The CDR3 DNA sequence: TGCGCCAGCAGCCAAGAGAGGCTAGCGGTTATAAACACCGGGGAGCTGTTTTTT.

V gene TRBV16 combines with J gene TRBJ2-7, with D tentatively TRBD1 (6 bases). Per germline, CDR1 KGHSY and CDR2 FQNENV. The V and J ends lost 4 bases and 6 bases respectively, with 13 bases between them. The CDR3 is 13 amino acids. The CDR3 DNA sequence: TGTGCCAGCAGCCCGGGGACACGCGGCGAGCAGTACTTC. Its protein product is CASSPGTRGEQYF.

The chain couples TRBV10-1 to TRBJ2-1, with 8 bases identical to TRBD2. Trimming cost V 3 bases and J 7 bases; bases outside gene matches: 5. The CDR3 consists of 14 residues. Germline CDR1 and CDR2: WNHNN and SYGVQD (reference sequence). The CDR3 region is CASSEAGANNEQFF. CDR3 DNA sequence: TGCGCCAGCAGTGAAGCGGGGGCTAATAATGAGCAGTTCTTC.

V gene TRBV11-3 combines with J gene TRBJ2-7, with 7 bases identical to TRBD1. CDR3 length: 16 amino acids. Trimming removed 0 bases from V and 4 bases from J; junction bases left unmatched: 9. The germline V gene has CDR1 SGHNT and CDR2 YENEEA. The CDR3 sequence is CASSLEGEQGWYEQYF. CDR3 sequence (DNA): TGTGCCAGCAGCTTAGAGGGGGAACAGGGGTGGTACGAGCAGTACTTC.

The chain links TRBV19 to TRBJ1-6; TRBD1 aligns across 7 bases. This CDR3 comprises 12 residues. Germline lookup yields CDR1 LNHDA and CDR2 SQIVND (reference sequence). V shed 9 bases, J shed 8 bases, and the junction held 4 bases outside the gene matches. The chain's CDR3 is CARTGVDSPLHF. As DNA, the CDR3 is TGTGCCAGAACAGGGGTGGATTCACCCCTCCACTTT.

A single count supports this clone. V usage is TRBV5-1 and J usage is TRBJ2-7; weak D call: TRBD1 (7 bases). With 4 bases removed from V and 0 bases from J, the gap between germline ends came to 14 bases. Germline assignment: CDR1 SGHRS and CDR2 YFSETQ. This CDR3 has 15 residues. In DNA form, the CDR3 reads TGCGCCAGCAGCCCTGGAGGGACAGCCTCCTACGAGCAGTACTTC. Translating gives CASSPGGTASYEQYF.

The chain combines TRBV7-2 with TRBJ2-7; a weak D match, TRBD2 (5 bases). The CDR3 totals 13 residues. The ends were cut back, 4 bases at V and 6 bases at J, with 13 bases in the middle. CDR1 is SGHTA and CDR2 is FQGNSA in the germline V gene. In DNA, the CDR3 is TGTGCCAGCAGCTGGACTGGCCCGGGCGAGCAGTACTTC. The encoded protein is CASSWTGPGEQYF.

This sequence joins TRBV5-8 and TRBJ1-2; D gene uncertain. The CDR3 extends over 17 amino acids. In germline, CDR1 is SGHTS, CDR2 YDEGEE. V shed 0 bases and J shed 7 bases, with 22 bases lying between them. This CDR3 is CASSLGGSGPRVRGYTF. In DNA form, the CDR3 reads TGTGCCAGCAGCTTGGGGGGTTCGGGCCCGAGGGTTCGTGGCTACACCTTC.

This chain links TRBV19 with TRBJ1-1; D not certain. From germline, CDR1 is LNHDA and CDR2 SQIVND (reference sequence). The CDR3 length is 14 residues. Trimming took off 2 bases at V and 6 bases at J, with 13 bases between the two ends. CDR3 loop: CASSIRAGYAEAFF. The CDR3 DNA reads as TGTGCCAGTAGTATAAGAGCAGGTTATGCTGAAGCTTTCTTT.

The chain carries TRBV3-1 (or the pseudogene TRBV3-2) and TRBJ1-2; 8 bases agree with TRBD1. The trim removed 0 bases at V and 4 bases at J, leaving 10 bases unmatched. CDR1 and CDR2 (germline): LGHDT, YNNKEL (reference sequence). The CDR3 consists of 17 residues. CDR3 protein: CASSQDIGQGLGYGYTF. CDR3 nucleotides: TGTGCCAGCAGCCAAGATATAGGACAGGGTCTTGGCTATGGCTACACCTTC.

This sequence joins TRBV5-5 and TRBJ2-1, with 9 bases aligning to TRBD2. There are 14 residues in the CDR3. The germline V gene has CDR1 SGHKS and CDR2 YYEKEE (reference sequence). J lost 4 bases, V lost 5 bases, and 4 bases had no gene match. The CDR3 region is CASRSSGGYNEQFF. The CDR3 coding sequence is TGTGCCAGCAGGAGTAGCGGGGGATACAATGAGCAGTTCTTC.

CDR3 in amino acids: CASSQGRGYTDTQYF. CDR3 coding DNA: TGCGCCAGCAGCCAAGGGCGGGGGTACACAGATACGCAGTATTTT. The chain carries TRBV4-1 and TRBJ2-3; TRBD2 matches 7 bases. The CDR3 has 15 residues. CDR1 MGHRA and CDR2 YSYEKL come from the germline V gene. The ends lost 1 base at V and 2 bases at J; junction bases unmatched: 3.

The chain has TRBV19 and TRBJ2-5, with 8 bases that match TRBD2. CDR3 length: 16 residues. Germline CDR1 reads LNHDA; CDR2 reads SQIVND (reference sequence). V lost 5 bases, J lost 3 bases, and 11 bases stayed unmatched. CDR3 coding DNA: TGTGCCAGTAGTGTACTCGGTAGCGGGGTAAAAGAGACCCAGTACTTC. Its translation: CASSVLGSGVKETQYF. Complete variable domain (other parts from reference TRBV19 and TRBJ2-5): DGGITQSPKYLFRKEGQNVTLSCEQNLNHDAMYWYRQDPGQGLRLIYYSQIVNDFQKGDIAEGYSVSREKKESFPLTVTSAQKNPTAFYLCASSVLGSGVKETQYFGPGTRLLVL.

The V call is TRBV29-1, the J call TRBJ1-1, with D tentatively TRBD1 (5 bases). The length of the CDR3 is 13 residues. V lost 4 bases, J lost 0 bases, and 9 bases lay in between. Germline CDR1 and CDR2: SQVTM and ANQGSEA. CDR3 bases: TGCAGCGTTGCAGGACATGTGAACACTGAAGCTTTCTTT. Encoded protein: CSVAGHVNTEAFF.

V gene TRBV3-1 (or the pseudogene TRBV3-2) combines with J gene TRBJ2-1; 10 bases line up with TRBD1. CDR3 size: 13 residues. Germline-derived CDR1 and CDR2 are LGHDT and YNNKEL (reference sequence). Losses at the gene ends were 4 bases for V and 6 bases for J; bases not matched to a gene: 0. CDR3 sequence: CASSRTGGNEQFF. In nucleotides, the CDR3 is TGTGCCAGCAGCCGGACAGGGGGCAATGAGCAGTTCTTC.

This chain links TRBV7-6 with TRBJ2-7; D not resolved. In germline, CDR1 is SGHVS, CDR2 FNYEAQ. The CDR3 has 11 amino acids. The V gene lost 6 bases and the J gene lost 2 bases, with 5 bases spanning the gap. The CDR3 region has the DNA TGTGCCAGCAGTCCCACCTACGAGCAGTACTTC. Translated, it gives CASSPTYEQYF.